This TCR beta chain came from a study of hypomethylating agent response in myelodysplastic syndrome (dated by TCRdb to about 2021). For context, the study as a whole: The hypomethylating agent given was azacitidine in about 70% of the 11 patients and decitabine in 3 of 11 patients. Of the myelodysplastic syndrome patients in the cohort, some ten were male and 2 were female. On average the patients were 72.2 +/- 6.3 years old, and a diploid cytogenetic profile was seen most often. The most frequent mutation was TET2, found in about 45% of the 11 patients. Six patients responded with complete response or hematologic improvement, and about five patients were non-responders. Complete response or hematologic improvement counted as response, and patients meeting neither criterion were classed as non-responders.

Remarks on this clone: It has no known antigen specificity. The record has no base qualities; no much larger clone is one base away.

T-cell subsets were not sorted, so the analysis was performed on bulk bone marrow. Bone marrow from some 11 myelodysplastic syndrome patients was immunosequenced for TCR beta CDR3 regions before and after hypomethylating agent therapy. For longitudinal repertoire tracking, a baseline bone marrow plus two to three bone marrows at different post-treatment timepoints were contributed by each patient. Whole bone marrow served as the source for genomic DNA extraction, with DNA quality checked using TapeStation, NanoDrop OneC and PicoGreen assays. Sequences MNHEY (CDR1) and SMNVEV (CDR2) are obtained from the germline V gene (reference sequence). Cut back by 3 bases and 5 bases, the V and J ends lie 10 bases apart. The CDR3 runs 13 amino acids, cysteine and phenylalanine included. The kept DNA is CDR3 alone, 39 bases in frame from the first base. General study outcomes and caveats: Only ten or so patients were analyzed, so the cohort was small. The shared GLIPH2 clusters might recognize novel MDS antigens, but this possibility was not confirmed and requires experimental validation. Responders more often showed novel clonotypes emerging, while non-responders displayed more contracted clonotypes after treatment. After hypomethylating agent treatment, no significant change in richness, rarefaction diversity or clonality was seen, either across all patients or within response groups. Healthy control donors were not age-matched to MDS patients, which could have impacted the MDS versus healthy comparison.

Library preparation was by the immunoSEQ multiplex PCR assay. Survey resolution was applied, with two replicates of approximately 200 ng each being run for a total of approximately 400 ng of DNA per sample. Rearranged TCRB sequences in genomic DNA were detected with the hsTCRB kit using multiplex PCR primers targeting V and J genes. In the first PCR, the CDR3 region was amplified for roughly 30 cycles with the QIAGEN Multiplex PCR Kit. Sample barcodes and Illumina adapters were added to each replicate in an 8-cycle second PCR. Pooled libraries were quantified using a QuantStudio 6 and the KAPA library quantification kit. About 16 pM of pooled libraries was sequenced on an Illumina MiSeq using 156-cycle single-end reads plus a 15-cycle index read. Per the original workflow: VDJdb annotation flagged 1.5% to 2% of around 180,000 unique clonotypes as previously reported viral-epitope-specific. Raw reads were processed by the immunoSEQ Data Assistant and immunoSEQ Analyzer into normalized, annotated TCRB repertoires. Clonotypes were analyzed with BioAnalyzer and version 0.6.5 of the immunarch R package. Before richness was estimated, every repertoire was downsampled to the clone count of the smallest repertoire. Clonotypes were categorized as expanded, contracted or novel by Fisher's exact tests, where a novel clonotype had zero frequency before treatment. Significantly changed CDR3 beta sequences were clustered with GLIPH2 using simulation_depth=1000 and kmer_min_depth=3, and CDR3s shorter than five residues were excluded. Imported from immuneACCESS, the table was reduced by TCRdb to in-frame sequences with V and J called. These copies leave out some clones; in studies compared against another copy, an unresolved V gene accounts for under half, and the cause of the remainder is not known. From that table come the V and J calls and clone size; the DNA was used to work out D and trimming. A total of approximately 6,000 clones appear in this sample, 87% of them only once. The ten largest clonotypes hold 14% to 15% of the sample.

Recombination connected TRBV27 to TRBJ2-5, with a tentative D gene TRBD2 over 6 matching bases. The receptor comes from a human donor with myelodysplastic syndrome. The sample here was bone marrow, taken before or after starting hypomethylating agent treatment for myelodysplastic syndrome (not recorded which). The CDR3 amino acid sequence is: CASSFGGRETQYF. DNA sequence: TGTGCCAGCAGTTTTGGGGGGAGGGAGACCCAGTACTTC.